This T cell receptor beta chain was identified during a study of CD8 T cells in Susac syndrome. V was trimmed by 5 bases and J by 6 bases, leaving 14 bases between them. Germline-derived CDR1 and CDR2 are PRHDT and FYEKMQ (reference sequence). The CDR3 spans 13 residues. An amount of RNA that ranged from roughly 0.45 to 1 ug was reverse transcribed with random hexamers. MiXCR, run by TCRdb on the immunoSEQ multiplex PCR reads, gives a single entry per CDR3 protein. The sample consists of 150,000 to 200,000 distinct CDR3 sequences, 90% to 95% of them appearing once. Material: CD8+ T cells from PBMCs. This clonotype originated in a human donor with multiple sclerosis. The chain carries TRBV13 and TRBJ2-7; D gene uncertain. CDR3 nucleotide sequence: TGTGCCAGCAGCCCCCCCTTCGAGCGCGAGCAGTACTTC. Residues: CASSPPFEREQYF.